Shown below are 5 T cell receptor beta chains from a single sample sequenced in a study of blood T cell repertoires in COVID-19. The data were produced by immunoSEQ multiplex PCR, yet TCRdb's version contains in-frame clones alone and is incomplete. The table records approximately 130,000 clones, roughly four fifths of them present only once. Specimen: PBMCs or T cells enriched from blood (not recorded which). The receptor set was obtained from a young man who had recovered from COVID-19.

J is TRBJ1-5 and V is TRBV4-1, with a weak D call TRBD1 (6 bases). V was cut by 3 bases and J by 0 bases, with 15 bases left in between. This CDR3 spans 17 amino acids. Germline V lookup: CDR1 MGHRA, CDR2 YSYEKL. The CDR3 sequence is CASSQFGTPYSNQPQHF. CDR3 nucleotide sequence: TGCGCCAGCAGCCAGTTCGGGACACCTTATAGCAATCAGCCCCAGCATTTT.

Only one count was recorded for this clone. The V and J genes are TRBV10-3 and TRBJ2-1; 9 bases match TRBD1. The germline V gene encodes CDR1 ENHRY and CDR2 SYGVKD. Losses at the gene ends were 7 bases for V and 6 bases for J; bases not matched to a gene: 7. The CDR3 covers 14 residues. CDR3 coding DNA: TGTGCCATCACCATAGGACAGGGGCGCAATGAGCAGTTCTTC. Residues: CAITIGQGRNEQFF.

The chain recombines TRBV7-2 with TRBJ2-2, with D possibly matching TRBD1 (5 bases). V shed 8 bases and J shed 3 bases, with 16 bases lying between them. This CDR3 has 15 residues. Looked up from germline, CDR1 is SGHTA and CDR2 is FQGNSA. Here the CDR3 reads CASASNQGYTGELFF. CDR3 bases: TGTGCCAGCGCGTCCAACCAGGGTTACACCGGGGAGCTGTTTTTT.

The chain links TRBV2 to TRBJ1-2, with 8 positions matching TRBD1. CDR1 SNHLY and CDR2 FYNNEI come from the germline V gene. J gave up 4 bases and V 5 bases, and 9 bases lay outside the gene matches. The CDR3 extends over 15 amino acids. The CDR3 spells CASSPDRGGSYGYTF. The CDR3 DNA reads TGTGCCAGCAGTCCCGACAGGGGCGGGAGCTATGGCTACACCTTC.

This chain joins TRBV9 and TRBJ2-1; D may be TRBD2 (6 bases). The CDR3 covers 15 residues. Germline CDR1 and CDR2: SGDLS and YYNGEE. V lost 1 base and J lost 4, with 12 bases in between. The CDR3 sequence is CASSVTGAAYNEQFF. In nucleotides, the CDR3 is TGTGCCAGCAGCGTAACGGGAGCAGCGTACAATGAGCAGTTCTTC.